This TCR beta chain was captured by sequencing in a study of Ad26.COV2.S vaccination and SARS-CoV-2 variants. General study points: It is possible that the TCR breadth and depth analyses underestimated the total T cell responses. Those who received vaccine or placebo ended up with similar non-spike TCR breadth.

The CDR3 totals 13 residues. The V and J ends lost 6 bases and 4 bases respectively, with 13 bases between them. The germline CDR1 and CDR2 sequences are SGHTA and FQGNSA. Using immunoSEQ multiplex PCR, the repertoire was profiled, and TCRdb retains in-frame clones only, with some absent. This sample carries 300,000 to 400,000 clones, about 89% of them seen once, and the ten largest clones take about 4.6%. On this clone: The antigen remains unidentified.

The treatment was: about 20 received Ad26.COV2.S at low or high dose, single or two shots; about 5 received placebo; per-sample allocation not given. The investigators took samples on day 63 after the first vaccine or placebo injection. This adult donor, from Boston, was 18-55 years old. Specimen: peripheral blood, collected in a trial of Ad26.COV2.S vaccine versus placebo. The sequence came from a person aged 18-60 years who received the Ad26.COV2.S COVID-19 vaccine or a placebo. This sequence joins TRBV7-2 and TRBJ2-7, with D tentatively TRBD1 (6 bases). This CDR3 reads CASSSRTGYEQYF. CDR3 sequence (DNA): TGTGCCAGCAGTTCGCGAACAGGGTACGAGCAGTACTTC.